This T cell receptor (beta chain) originates from a study of T cells after somatic rescue of genetic block (TCRdb year 2020). For the study in its entirety: What the study looked at was long-term robustness, specifically in a T-cell system that came about through somatic rescue of a genetic block in T-cell development.

On this clone: Its antigen is still unknown. No much larger clonotype is one base removed from it; base qualities were not supplied.

Library preparation employed the immunoSEQ multiplex PCR assay. The immuneACCESS repertoire file appears here via TCRdb, limited to in-frame rearrangements. These files lack a portion of the clones; in checked studies, under half of the deficit traces to unresolved V genes, and the cause of the others is not known. The sample profile shows around 67,000 clones; about 91% of them were found once. 2.5% to 3.5% of the sample belongs to the ten largest clones. The sequence was obtained from a man aged 35-49 years. Material for sequencing was peripheral blood mononuclear cells (PBMCs).

The CDR3 protein: CASSQPTLAKNIQYF. Here is the DNA: TGCGCCAGCAGCCAACCTACTCTAGCCAAAAACATTCAGTACTTC. The receptor chain draws on TRBV4-1 and TRBJ2-4, with an unclear D gene assignment. Trimming costs V 2 bases and J 0 bases, and their ends lie 8 bases apart. Counted from cysteine to phenylalanine, this CDR3 has 15 amino acids. Only the CDR3 region is kept as DNA, spanning 45 bases read in frame from base 1. Based on the germline V gene, the CDR1 and CDR2 sequences are MGHRA and YSYEKL.